The rows below give T cell receptor beta chains drawn from one sample of a study of CD4 T cells in relation to SARS-CoV-2 and coronaviruses. For these receptors, no antigen is known. The protocol was immunoSEQ multiplex PCR, while the TCRdb copy is restricted to in-frame clones and leaves out a portion. The sample records tens of thousands of clones, about four fifths being singletons. What was sequenced was CD4+ T cells from PBMCs, cultured in vitro. The receptors were sampled from a human donor in good health. Each CDR3 is given with its conserved first and last residue. Each record gives: J gene, D gene, V gene, clone size, CDR3 DNA, CDR3 protein. The D gene is left open where the match is weak. Only some rows state a clone size, as once, few, many or a class for expanded clones.

j_gene: TRBJ2-2
d_gene: NA
v_gene: TRBV7-9
abundance: NA
CDR3nt: TGTGCCAGCAGCTTAGCTGGGGAAAGGGGGGAGCTGTTTTTT
CDR3aa: CASSLAGERGELFF

j_gene: TRBJ2-3
d_gene: NA
v_gene: TRBV5-1
abundance: few
CDR3nt: TGCGCCAGCAGAGCCGGGACCCATTACACAGATACGCAGTATTTT
CDR3aa: CASRAGTHYTDTQYF

j_gene: TRBJ2-2
d_gene: NA
v_gene: TRBV7-2
abundance: NA
CDR3nt: TGTGCCAGCAGCTTAGTGGTCGGGCACGGCGGGGAGCTGTTTTTT
CDR3aa: CASSLVVGHGGELFF

j_gene: TRBJ1-1
d_gene: NA
v_gene: TRBV7-9
abundance: few
CDR3nt: TGTGCCAGCAGCTTGGCCTCAGGGGCCGTGAACACTGAAGCTTTCTTT
CDR3aa: CASSLASGAVNTEAFF

j_gene: TRBJ2-1
d_gene: TRBD1
v_gene: TRBV10-1
abundance: NA
CDR3nt: TGCGCCAGCAGCCGGGACAGCGTACAGGAGCAGTTCTTC
CDR3aa: CASSRDSVQEQFF

j_gene: TRBJ1-6
d_gene: TRBD1
v_gene: TRBV19
abundance: NA
CDR3nt: TGTGCCAGTAGAACTGGACAGGGAGGTAATTCACCCCTCCACTTT
CDR3aa: CASRTGQGGNSPLHF

j_gene: TRBJ2-2
d_gene: TRBD1
v_gene: TRBV28
abundance: NA
CDR3nt: TGTGCCAGCGGGCAAGACAGGGGGGTCACCGGGGAGCTGTTTTTT
CDR3aa: CASGQDRGVTGELFF

j_gene: TRBJ2-1
d_gene: TRBD2
v_gene: TRBV9
abundance: NA
CDR3nt: TGTGCCAGCAGCGTAGCTAGCGGGAGGGCATACAATGAGCAGTTCTTC
CDR3aa: CASSVASGRAYNEQFF

j_gene: TRBJ1-5
d_gene: TRBD1
v_gene: TRBV19
abundance: NA
CDR3nt: TGTGCCAGTAGGACAGGGTTTGGGGGCAATCAGCCCCAGCATTTT
CDR3aa: CASRTGFGGNQPQHF

j_gene: TRBJ2-2
d_gene: NA
v_gene: TRBV19
abundance: NA
CDR3nt: TGTGCCAGTACTAACTGGGGGTTTGGCACCGGGGAGCTGTTTTTT
CDR3aa: CASTNWGFGTGELFF

j_gene: TRBJ1-4
d_gene: NA
v_gene: TRBV7-9
abundance: NA
CDR3nt: TGTGCCAGCAGCTTAGAATCGGGCACAAATGAAAAACTGTTTTTT
CDR3aa: CASSLESGTNEKLFF

j_gene: TRBJ1-5
d_gene: NA
v_gene: TRBV2
abundance: NA
CDR3nt: TGTGCCAGCAGCGTCGGGTATAGCAATCAGCCCCAGCATTTT
CDR3aa: CASSVGYSNQPQHF

j_gene: TRBJ2-1
d_gene: NA
v_gene: TRBV27
abundance: NA
CDR3nt: TGTGCCAGCAGTTTCGGACCCCGGGGCGATGAGCAGTTCTTC
CDR3aa: CASSFGPRGDEQFF

j_gene: TRBJ2-1
d_gene: TRBD2
v_gene: TRBV11-3
abundance: NA
CDR3nt: TGTGCCAGCAGCTTAGGACTAGCTGGTGAGCAGTTCTTC
CDR3aa: CASSLGLAGEQFF

j_gene: TRBJ2-1
d_gene: NA
v_gene: TRBV6-5
abundance: NA
CDR3nt: TGTGCCAGCAGTTTCCAGGGGCGCCTTTACGATGAGCAGTTCTTC
CDR3aa: CASSFQGRLYDEQFF

j_gene: TRBJ2-5
d_gene: NA
v_gene: TRBV10-2
abundance: NA
CDR3nt: TGCGCCAGCAGTGAGCCCGCAGGGGGGCGGGAGACCCAGTACTTC
CDR3aa: CASSEPAGGRETQYF

j_gene: TRBJ1-3
d_gene: NA
v_gene: TRBV28
abundance: NA
CDR3nt: TGTGCCAGCAGTTCCATGCTCTCTGGAAACACCATATATTTT
CDR3aa: CASSSMLSGNTIYF

j_gene: TRBJ2-7
d_gene: NA
v_gene: TRBV12-2
abundance: NA
CDR3nt: TGTGCAAGTCGCGGACAGGGACTAGCGGGAGGAAGAGAGCAGTACTTC
CDR3aa: CASRGQGLAGGREQYF

j_gene: TRBJ2-1
d_gene: NA
v_gene: TRBV18
abundance: NA
CDR3nt: TGTGCCAGCTCACTTAATGACGGGACTGGTCAAGGCGTCTACAATGAGCAGTTCTTC
CDR3aa: CASSLNDGTGQGVYNEQFF

j_gene: TRBJ1-5
d_gene: TRBD1
v_gene: TRBV6-5
abundance: NA
CDR3nt: TGTGCCAGCAACATGGGACAGGGGGCTGAACAGCCCCAGCATTTT
CDR3aa: CASNMGQGAEQPQHF

j_gene: TRBJ2-7
d_gene: TRBD1
v_gene: TRBV12-5
abundance: NA
CDR3nt: TGTGCTAGTGGTTTTTCAGGGACAGGGGGCGAGCAGTACTTC
CDR3aa: CASGFSGTGGEQYF

j_gene: TRBJ2-7
d_gene: TRBD1
v_gene: TRBV30
abundance: NA
CDR3nt: TGTGCCTGTCAGGGGGCGGACGAGCAGTACTTC
CDR3aa: CACQGADEQYF

j_gene: TRBJ2-3
d_gene: TRBD2
v_gene: TRBV5-1
abundance: NA
CDR3nt: TGCGCCAGCAGCTTGGGGTCTAGCGGGAGGGCCTATGATACGCAGTATTTT
CDR3aa: CASSLGSSGRAYDTQYF

j_gene: TRBJ2-5
d_gene: NA
v_gene: TRBV21-1
abundance: NA
CDR3nt: TGTGCCAGCAGCAGAAAGTGGGGCCAGGGTTGTGGCGAGACCCAGTACTTC
CDR3aa: CASSRKWGQGCGETQYF

j_gene: TRBJ2-3
d_gene: TRBD2
v_gene: TRBV15
abundance: NA
CDR3nt: TGTGCCACCAGCTACGGACTAGTTGGTAGCACAGATACGCAGTATTTT
CDR3aa: CATSYGLVGSTDTQYF

j_gene: TRBJ1-2
d_gene: TRBD1
v_gene: TRBV6-5
abundance: NA
CDR3nt: TGTGCCAGCAGTTGGGACAGGGGGAATGGCTACACCTTC
CDR3aa: CASSWDRGNGYTF

j_gene: TRBJ2-2
d_gene: NA
v_gene: TRBV24-1
abundance: NA
CDR3nt: TGTGCCACCAGTGATTTGGGGCATGCCGGGGCCGGGGAGCTGTTTTTT
CDR3aa: CATSDLGHAGAGELFF